This T cell receptor beta chain was sequenced during a study of blood T cell repertoires in COVID-19. Study details: Collection of acute and convalescent COVID-19 samples took place in the United States, Italy and Spain. From T cells, B-cell-depleted T cells, or PBMCs came the material, which was cDNA or gDNA.

This clone appeared once. As originally analysed: Amplification with reference gene primers provided the estimates of nucleated cell counts. The method was immunoSEQ multiplex PCR; TCRdb's version includes in-frame clones alone and lacks a portion of them. V, J and clone size reflect that table, while D and trimming were determined from the DNA. The sample records approximately 280,000 clones, roughly 90% being singletons. The V segment lost 4 bases and the J segment 0 bases; nucleotides outside the gene matches: 8. The CDR3 is made up of 17 amino acids. The germline gives CDR1 MDHEN, CDR2 SYDVKM. Sequencing was carried out using peripheral blood. The V gene is TRBV28, the J gene TRBJ1-5, with 8 bases matching TRBD1. The sequence was collected from a woman aged 55-70 years with acute or convalescent COVID-19. The DNA for the CDR3 is TGTGCCAGCAGTTCCCCGACAGGGGTGAATAGCAATCAGCCCCAGCATTTT. It codes for CASSSPTGVNSNQPQHF.